The 28 T cell receptor beta chains presented below share a single source sample, sequenced in a study of blood T cells in healthy people across ages (dated by TCRdb to the mid-2010s). The protocol used for the library was 5' RACE. Instrument on record: Illumina HiSeq 2500. A second roughly 6 to 11 cycle PCR used a sample-barcoded 5' primer and a J-beta primer mix. Using fastp trimming at Q25 and MiXCR clonotype assembly, TCRdb reanalyzed the public sequencing data and kept in-frame beta chains. Rows matching on CDR3 protein sequence are summarized as one entry with the most common DNA and genes. The sample table holds approximately 490,000 distinct CDR3 sequences, of which 24% were seen once. The ten largest clones take up around 10% of the sample. The sample also formed part of further work on T cells of mothers and their children.

Input material: blood. The receptors were sampled from a boy aged 10-17 years in good health.

There are a few counts of this clonotype. The chain couples TRBV7-9 to TRBJ2-5; possibly TRBD2 for D (5 bases). The CDR3 length is 14 residues. Germline CDR1 and CDR2: SEHNR and FQNEAQ (reference sequence). Deletions cut 5 bases from V and 2 bases from J, with 12 bases between. CDR3 DNA: TGTGCCAGCAGCCCTGCCGGGATGCAAGAGACCCAGTACTTC. It specifies CASSPAGMQETQYF.

The J gene is TRBJ2-3, the V gene TRBV20-1; D is perhaps TRBD1 or TRBD2 (6 bases each). Germline V gives CDR1 DFQATT, CDR2 SNEGSKA (reference sequence). This CDR3 region has 14 residues. The ends were cut back, 6 bases at V and 0 bases at J, with 13 bases in the middle. This chain's CDR3 is CSATRGPSTDTQYF. DNA for the CDR3: TGCAGTGCAACCCGGGGGCCTAGCACAGATACGCAGTATTTT.

The V call is TRBV7-2, the J call TRBJ2-1, with TRBD2 as a possible D gene (5 bases). From germline, CDR1 is SGHTA and CDR2 FQGNSA. The ends were cut back, 11 bases at V and 7 bases at J, with 18 bases in the middle. This CDR3 region has 13 residues. DNA for the CDR3: TGTGCCGCGGGTGTGGGTGCAGCGAATGAGCAGTTCTTC. Its protein is CAAGVGAANEQFF.

This chain joins TRBV7-2 and TRBJ2-3; D is unresolved. The CDR3 length is 12 residues. Trimming removed 4 bases at V and 2 bases at J, with 4 bases between. CDR1 and CDR2 (germline): SGHTA, FQGNSA. This CDR3 is CASSSTTDTQYF. For the CDR3, the DNA is TGTGCCAGCAGCTCGACCACAGATACGCAGTATTTT.

The rearrangement joins TRBV28 to TRBJ2-1; no definite D call. Germline CDR1 MDHEN, CDR2 SYDVKM. V lost 5 bases and J lost 4, with 9 bases in between. CDR3 length equals 13 residues. In DNA form, the CDR3 reads TGTGCCAGCAGTGGACGGCCATACAATGAGCAGTTCTTC. As protein: CASSGRPYNEQFF.

The chain combines TRBV27 with TRBJ2-2; TRBD1 matches at 8 bases. There are 15 residues in the CDR3. J lost 0 bases, V lost 6 bases, and 3 bases had no gene match. CDR1 and CDR2 (germline): MNHEY, SMNVEV (reference sequence). CDR3 nucleotide sequence: TGTGCCAGCAGGAAGACAGGGGCGAACACCGGGGAGCTGTTTTTT. Its protein is CASRKTGANTGELFF.

This clonotype was counted only a few times. The rearrangement uses TRBV20-1 and TRBJ2-4; D gene uncertain. Germline CDR1 is DFQATT and CDR2 is SNEGSKA (reference sequence). The CDR3 totals 13 residues. Trimming took off 3 bases at V and 5 bases at J, with 11 bases between the two ends. The CDR3 is CSASGLGENIQYF. DNA for the CDR3: TGCAGTGCTAGTGGGCTAGGAGAAAACATTCAGTACTTC.

The J gene is TRBJ1-1, the V gene TRBV19, with 7 bases aligning to TRBD1. Germline CDR1 is LNHDA and CDR2 is SQIVND (reference sequence). The CDR3 totals 14 residues. V lost 7 bases and J lost 5; bases outside the gene matches: 10. Written as DNA, the CDR3 is TGTGCCAGTACTCCACCCCCAGGGGGGACTGAAGCTTTCTTT. Translation gives CASTPPPGGTEAFF.

This clonotype has only a few counts. The chain uses TRBV29-1 and TRBJ1-5; TRBD1 aligns across 9 bases. With V trimmed by 6 bases and J by 3 bases, 6 bases remained unmatched. This CDR3 is 14 amino acids long. Germline loops: CDR1 SQVTM, CDR2 ANQGSEA. This chain's CDR3 is CSVAGTGNNQPQHF. The CDR3 DNA sequence: TGCAGCGTCGCCGGGACAGGGAACAATCAGCCCCAGCATTTT.

This clonotype was detected many times. The genes are TRBV12-3 or TRBV12-4 and TRBJ2-3; no clear D. The CDR3 spans 11 residues. Trimming stripped 6 bases from V and 2 bases from J, with 3 bases between. The CDR3 coding sequence is TGTGCCAGCAGGGCCACAGATACGCAGTATTTT. Its translation: CASRATDTQYF.

This chain uses TRBV20-1 with TRBJ1-1; D is possibly TRBD1 (5 bases). Trimming took 3 bases from V and 1 from J, leaving 12 bases between them. The CDR3 has 14 residues. Germline CDR1 reads DFQATT; CDR2 reads SNEGSKA (reference sequence). This chain's CDR3 is CSASIGTKNTEAFF. DNA of the CDR3: TGCAGTGCTAGTATAGGGACCAAGAACACTGAAGCTTTCTTT.

This clonotype was seen more than once but under ten times. The genes are TRBV12-3 or TRBV12-4 and TRBJ1-1; D is ambiguous. Deletions cut 2 bases from V and 3 bases from J, with 10 bases between. The length of the CDR3 is 14 residues. CDR3 nucleotides: TGTGCCAGCAGTTTATCTTCCTTCTACACTGAAGCTTTCTTT. This codes for CASSLSSFYTEAFF.

The table lists this clonotype with a few counts. The V gene is TRBV4-3, the J gene TRBJ1-2, with 9 bases fitting TRBD1. Germline V gene lookup returns CDR1 LGHNA and CDR2 YSLEER. V dropped 0 bases and J dropped 4; count of bases not matched to a gene: 3. This CDR3 comprises 15 residues. This CDR3 is CASSQDAQGAYGYTF. The CDR3 coding sequence is TGCGCCAGCAGCCAAGATGCACAGGGGGCCTATGGCTACACCTTC.

The J gene is TRBJ2-7, the V gene TRBV29-1; 7 bases are a match to TRBD1. The CDR3 is 11 amino acids. After removal of 7 bases from V and 5 bases from J, the junction contained 5 bases not matched to a gene. Germline lookup yields CDR1 SQVTM and CDR2 ANQGSEA. The CDR3 region is CSGQGHDEQYF. CDR3 DNA sequence: TGCAGCGGACAGGGTCACGACGAGCAGTACTTC.

The chain uses TRBV5-1 and TRBJ1-3; no firm D call. V lost 8 bases and J 0 bases, leaving 15 bases between the germline ends. CDR1 SGHRS and CDR2 YFSETQ come from the germline V gene. The CDR3 length is 15 residues. CDR3 DNA: TGCGCCAGGGATTTCCACGCGGGCTCTGGAAACACCATATATTTT. The encoded protein is CARDFHAGSGNTIYF.

V is TRBV2 and J is TRBJ2-7; unclear D gene. The V gene's germline CDR1 is SNHLY and CDR2 FYNNEI. The V end lost 7 bases, the J end lost 1 base, and 17 bases lay between the germline ends. The CDR3 is 15 residues long. The CDR3 region has the DNA TGTGCCAGCATGCCTCTCTTGTTTGGGTCCTACGAGCAGTACTTC. It codes for CASMPLLFGSYEQYF.

V and J are TRBV5-1 and TRBJ2-5; D could derive from TRBD1 or TRBD2 (5 bases each). Per the germline V gene, CDR1 is SGHRS and CDR2 is YFSETQ. The CDR3 spans 14 residues. The V end lost 1 base, the J end lost 4 bases, and 11 bases lay between the germline ends. In DNA, the CDR3 is TGCGCCAGCAGCTTGTACGGGACCCGAGAGACCCAGTACTTC. Translation: CASSLYGTRETQYF.

V and J are TRBV28 and TRBJ2-7; 10 bases map to TRBD1. From germline, CDR1 is MDHEN and CDR2 SYDVKM. This CDR3 comprises 12 residues. The junction had 2 bases not matched to a gene; V was cut back by 6 bases and J by 6 bases. As DNA, the CDR3 is TGTGCCAGCAGCTGGGACAGGGGCGAGCAGTACTTC. Translation gives CASSWDRGEQYF. Supplemented by reference TRBV28 and TRBJ2-7, the full variable domain reads DVKVTQSSRYLVKRTGEKVFLECVQDMDHENMFWYRQDPGLGLRLIYFSYDVKMKEKGDIPEGYSVSREKKERFSLILESASTNQTSMYLCASSWDRGEQYFGPGTRLTVT.

The chain couples TRBV14 to TRBJ2-5, with 13 bases fitting TRBD2. The end of the DNA fits TRBJ2-7 better, so the J call may be wrong. This CDR3 has 16 amino acids. Germline values: CDR1 SGHDN, CDR2 FVKESK. The DNA for the CDR3 is TGTGCCAGCAGCCACCTGACTAGCGGGAGGTACTACGAGCAGTACTTC. It translates to CASSHLTSGRYYEQYF.

The V and J genes are TRBV2 and TRBJ2-5; TRBD2 matches 9 bases. The CDR3 is 15 residues long. The junction had 6 bases not matched to a gene; V was cut back by 5 bases and J by 2 bases. Germline loops: CDR1 SNHLY, CDR2 FYNNEI. DNA of the CDR3: TGTGCCAGCAGTTGGCCCCTAGCGGGACAAGAGACCCAGTACTTC. Amino acids: CASSWPLAGQETQYF.

The table lists this clonotype with a few counts. The chain carries TRBV9 and TRBJ2-7; tentatively, D is TRBD1 or TRBD2 (5 bases each). Trimming pared 2 bases from V and 4 bases from J, leaving 19 bases between. Germline lookup yields CDR1 SGDLS and CDR2 YYNGEE. There are 16 residues in the CDR3. CDR3 sequence reads: CASSVDAGTAVYEQYF. CDR3 in DNA: TGTGCCAGCAGCGTCGACGCAGGGACCGCGGTGTACGAGCAGTACTTC.

The CDR3 spells CASSLGGGTGDGNQPQHF. DNA of the CDR3: TGTGCCAGCAGCTTAGGTGGGGGGACAGGGGACGGCAATCAGCCCCAGCATTTT. V is TRBV11-2 and J is TRBJ1-5, with 10 bases that match TRBD1. The CDR3 runs to 18 residues. Trimming at V came to 1 base and at J to 2 bases, leaving 8 bases not matched to a gene. Germline lookup yields CDR1 SGHAT and CDR2 FQNNGV.

In its sample, this clonotype was seen a few times. V and J are TRBV11-2 and TRBJ2-2, with TRBD2 as a possible D gene (7 bases). Germline-derived CDR1 and CDR2 are SGHAT and FQNNGV. The CDR3 covers 20 residues. The V end lost 4 bases, the J end lost 1 base, and 25 bases lay between the germline ends. The CDR3 loop is CASSSVERGGPSLNTGELFF. CDR3 nucleotide sequence: TGTGCCAGCAGCTCGGTCGAAAGGGGGGGTCCAAGTCTGAACACCGGGGAGCTGTTTTTT.

This sequence joins TRBV3-1 and TRBJ2-1, with a possible D match to TRBD2 (5 bases). Judging by the DNA end, TRBJ2-5 fits better; the J call may be wrong. The CDR3 length is 14 residues. Germline loops: CDR1 LGHDT, CDR2 YNNKEL (reference sequence). The CDR3 DNA sequence: TGTGCCAGCACCCGACAACAAGGCGGGGAGACCCAGTACTTC. Encoded protein: CASTRQQGGETQYF.

This rearrangement joins TRBV7-8 to TRBJ2-7; 12 bases agree with TRBD1. Per germline, CDR1 SGHVS and CDR2 FQNEAQ. The CDR3 is made up of 14 amino acids. V was pared by 3 bases and J by 6 bases, with 3 bases of the junction left unmatched. In DNA form, the CDR3 reads TGTGCCAGCAGCTTGGGACAGGGGGCGAGCGAGCAGTACTTC. Amino acids: CASSLGQGASEQYF.

Only a few counts were recorded for this clonotype. The CDR3: CASSPGLTSGRVQETQYF. CDR3 in DNA: TGTGCCAGCAGTCCGGGCCTTACTAGCGGGAGGGTCCAAGAGACCCAGTACTTC. The V gene is TRBV27, the J gene TRBJ2-5, with 13 bases identical to TRBD2. Germline values: CDR1 MNHEY, CDR2 SMNVEV (reference sequence). The CDR3 runs 18 residues. The trim removed 5 bases at V and 1 base at J, leaving 10 bases unmatched.

This clonotype was counted only a few times. The chain employs TRBV7-9 and TRBJ2-1; D not resolved. The CDR3 extends over 12 amino acids. Germline loops: CDR1 SEHNR, CDR2 FQNEAQ (reference sequence). V lost 3 bases and J 10 bases, leaving 10 bases between the germline ends. The CDR3, as DNA: TGTGCCAGCAGCTTTCCTGGCTTGGAGCAGTTCTTC. Its protein product is CASSFPGLEQFF.

The chain links TRBV20-1 to TRBJ1-6; maybe TRBD1 (5 bases). This CDR3 comprises 17 residues. Trimming pared 3 bases from V and 6 bases from J, leaving 21 bases between. CDR1 and CDR2 (germline): DFQATT, SNEGSKA (reference sequence). Here the CDR3 reads CSASTVRATVGNSPLHF. CDR3 sequence (DNA): TGCAGTGCTAGCACAGTCAGGGCCACAGTGGGTAATTCACCCCTCCACTTT.